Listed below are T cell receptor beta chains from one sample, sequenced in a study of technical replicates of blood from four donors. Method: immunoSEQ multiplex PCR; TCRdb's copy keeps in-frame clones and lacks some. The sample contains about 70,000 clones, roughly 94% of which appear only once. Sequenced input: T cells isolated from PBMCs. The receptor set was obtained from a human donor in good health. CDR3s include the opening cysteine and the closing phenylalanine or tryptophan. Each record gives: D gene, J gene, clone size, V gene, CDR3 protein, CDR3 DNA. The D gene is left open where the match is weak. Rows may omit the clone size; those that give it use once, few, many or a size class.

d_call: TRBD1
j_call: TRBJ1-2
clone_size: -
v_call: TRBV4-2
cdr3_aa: CASSQVGGMIPGYTF
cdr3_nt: TGTGCCAGCAGCCAAGTAGGGGGCATGATCCCTGGCTACACCTTC

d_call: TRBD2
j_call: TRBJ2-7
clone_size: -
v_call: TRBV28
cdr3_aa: CASSSGLEWEGEQYF
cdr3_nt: TGTGCCAGCAGTTCCGGCTTGGAGTGGGAGGGCGAGCAGTACTTC

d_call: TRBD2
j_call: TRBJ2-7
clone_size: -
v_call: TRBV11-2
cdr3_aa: CASSYGRSYEQYF
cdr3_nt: TGTGCCAGCAGCTACGGGAGGTCCTACGAGCAGTACTTC

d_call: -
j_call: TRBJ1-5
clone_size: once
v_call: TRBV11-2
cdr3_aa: CASSPYGDSNQPQHF
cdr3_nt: TGTGCCAGCAGCCCGTACGGGGATAGCAATCAGCCCCAGCATTTT

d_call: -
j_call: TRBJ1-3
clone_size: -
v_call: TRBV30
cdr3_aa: CAWTLAISGNTIYF
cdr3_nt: TGTGCCTGGACCTTAGCCATCTCTGGAAACACCATATATTTT

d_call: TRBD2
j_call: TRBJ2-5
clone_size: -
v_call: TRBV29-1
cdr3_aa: CSVTLAGETQYF
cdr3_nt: TGCAGCGTTACTTTAGCGGGAGAGACCCAGTACTTC

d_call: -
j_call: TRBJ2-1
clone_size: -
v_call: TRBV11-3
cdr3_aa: CASSRMRGTSYEQFF
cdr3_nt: TGTGCCAGCAGCCGCATGCGGGGAACGTCATATGAGCAGTTCTTC

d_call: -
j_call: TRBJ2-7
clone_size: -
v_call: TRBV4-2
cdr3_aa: CASSQSGLTPYEQYF
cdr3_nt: TGTGCCAGCAGCCAAAGCGGCCTAACCCCCTACGAGCAGTACTTC

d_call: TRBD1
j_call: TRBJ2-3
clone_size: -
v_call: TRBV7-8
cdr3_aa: CASSLDQGADTQYF
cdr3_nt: TGTGCCAGCAGCTTAGATCAGGGGGCAGATACGCAGTATTTT

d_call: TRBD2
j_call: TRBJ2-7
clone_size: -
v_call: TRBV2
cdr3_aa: CASIRLAGASEQYF
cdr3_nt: TGTGCCAGCATTCGACTAGCGGGAGCCTCCGAGCAGTACTTC

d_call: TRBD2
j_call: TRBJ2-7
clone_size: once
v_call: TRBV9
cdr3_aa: CASSVTPLAGGPYEQYF
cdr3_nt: TGTGCCAGCAGCGTAACCCCTCTAGCGGGAGGCCCCTACGAGCAGTACTTC

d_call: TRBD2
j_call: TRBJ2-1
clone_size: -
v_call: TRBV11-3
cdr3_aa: CASSFGGSSYNEQFF
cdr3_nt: TGTGCCAGCAGCTTCGGCGGGAGCTCCTACAATGAGCAGTTCTTC

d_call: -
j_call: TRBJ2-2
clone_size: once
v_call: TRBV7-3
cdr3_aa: CASSSLTGELFF
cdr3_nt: TGTGCCAGCAGCTCATTGACCGGGGAGCTGTTTTTT

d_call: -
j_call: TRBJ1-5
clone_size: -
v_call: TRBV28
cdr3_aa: CASSLVRGISNQPQHF
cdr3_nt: TGTGCCAGCAGTCTCGTCAGGGGAATTAGCAATCAGCCCCAGCATTTT

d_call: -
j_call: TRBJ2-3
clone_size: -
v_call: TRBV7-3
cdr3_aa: CASRRRGTDTQYF
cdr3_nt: TGTGCCAGCAGACGGAGGGGCACAGATACGCAGTATTTT

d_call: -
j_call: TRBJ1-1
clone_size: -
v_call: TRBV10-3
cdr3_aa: CAISESAGPNTEAFF
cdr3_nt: TGTGCCATCAGTGAGTCGGCAGGCCCGAACACTGAAGCTTTCTTT

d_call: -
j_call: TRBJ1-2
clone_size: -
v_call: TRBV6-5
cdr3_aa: CASSSYRTAAYGYTF
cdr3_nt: TGTGCCAGCAGTTCTTATCGGACAGCCGCCTATGGCTACACCTTC

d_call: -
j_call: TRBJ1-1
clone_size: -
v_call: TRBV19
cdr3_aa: CASSPTEYNTEAFF
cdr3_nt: TGTGCCAGTAGTCCGACAGAATATAACACTGAAGCTTTCTTT

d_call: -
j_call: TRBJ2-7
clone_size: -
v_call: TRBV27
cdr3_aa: CASREGIGGSEQYF
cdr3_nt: TGTGCCAGCAGGGAAGGCATAGGGGGAAGCGAGCAGTACTTC

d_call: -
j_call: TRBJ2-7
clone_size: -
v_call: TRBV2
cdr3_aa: CASITGTLYTYEQYF
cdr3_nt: TGTGCCAGCATTACCGGGACACTCTATACCTACGAGCAGTACTTC

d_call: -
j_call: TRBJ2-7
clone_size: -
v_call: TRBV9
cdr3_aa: CASSVGAGSTYEQYF
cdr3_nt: TGTGCCAGCAGCGTAGGGGCAGGTTCAACCTACGAGCAGTACTTC

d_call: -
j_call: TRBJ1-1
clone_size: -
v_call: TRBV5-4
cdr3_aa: CASSMDSVNTEAFF
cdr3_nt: TGTGCCAGCAGCATGGACAGTGTGAACACTGAAGCTTTCTTT

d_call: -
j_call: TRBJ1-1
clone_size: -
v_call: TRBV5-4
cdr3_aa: CASSFEGWVTEAFF
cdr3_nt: TGTGCCAGCAGCTTCGAGGGTTGGGTCACTGAAGCTTTCTTT

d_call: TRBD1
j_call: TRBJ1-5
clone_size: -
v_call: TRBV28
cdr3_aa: CASSTDREANQPQHF
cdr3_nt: TGTGCCAGCTCTACCGACAGGGAGGCGAATCAGCCCCAGCATTTT

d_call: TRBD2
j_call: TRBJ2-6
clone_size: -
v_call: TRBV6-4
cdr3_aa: CASSETSGSGANVLTF
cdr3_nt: TGTGCCAGCAGTGAAACTAGCGGGAGTGGGGCCAACGTCCTGACTTTC

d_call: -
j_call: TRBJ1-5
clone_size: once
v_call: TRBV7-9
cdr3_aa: CASAREDQPQHF
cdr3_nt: TGTGCCAGCGCCCGGGAGGATCAGCCCCAGCATTTT

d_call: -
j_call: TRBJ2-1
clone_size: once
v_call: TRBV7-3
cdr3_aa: CASSLSGSGYNEQFF
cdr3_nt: TGTGCCAGCAGCTTATCCGGGAGTGGTTACAATGAGCAGTTCTTC

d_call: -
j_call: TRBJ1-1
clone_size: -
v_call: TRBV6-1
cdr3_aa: CASSDIGRGTEAFF
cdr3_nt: TGTGCCAGCAGTGATATTGGAAGGGGCACTGAAGCTTTCTTT

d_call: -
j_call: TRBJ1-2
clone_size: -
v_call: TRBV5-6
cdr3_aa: CASSLDRNYGYTF
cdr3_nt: TGTGCCAGCAGCTTGGACAGAAACTATGGCTACACCTTC

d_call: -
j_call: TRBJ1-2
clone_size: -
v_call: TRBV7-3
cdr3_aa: CASSPDSNYGYTF
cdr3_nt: TGTGCCAGCAGCCCCGACAGTAACTATGGCTACACCTTC

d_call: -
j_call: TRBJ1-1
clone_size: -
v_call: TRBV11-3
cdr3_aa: CASSLAVGTEAFF
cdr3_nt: TGTGCCAGCAGCTTGGCGGTTGGCACTGAAGCTTTCTTT

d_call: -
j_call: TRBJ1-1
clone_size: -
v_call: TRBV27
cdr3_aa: CASSYGANTEAFF
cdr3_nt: TGTGCCAGCAGTTATGGGGCGAACACTGAAGCTTTCTTT

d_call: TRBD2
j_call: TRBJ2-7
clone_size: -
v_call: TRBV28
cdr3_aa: CASSLPGLQPYEQYF
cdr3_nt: TGTGCCAGCAGTCTACCGGGACTACAACCCTACGAGCAGTACTTC

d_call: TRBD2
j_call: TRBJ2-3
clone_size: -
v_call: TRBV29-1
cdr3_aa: CSVALAGRTDTQYF
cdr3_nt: TGCAGCGTTGCTCTAGCGGGACGCACAGATACGCAGTATTTT

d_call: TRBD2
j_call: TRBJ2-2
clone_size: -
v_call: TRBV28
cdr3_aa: CASSLPARGAGELFF
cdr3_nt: TGTGCCAGCAGTCTCCCCGCGCGGGGGGCCGGGGAGCTGTTTTTT

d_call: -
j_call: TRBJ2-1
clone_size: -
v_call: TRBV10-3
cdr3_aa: CAIRLDFDEQFF
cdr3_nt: TGTGCCATTAGACTAGATTTCGATGAGCAGTTCTTC

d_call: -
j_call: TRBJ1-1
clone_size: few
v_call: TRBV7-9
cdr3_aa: CASSLIRVVEEAFF
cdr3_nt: TGTGCCAGCAGCTTAATACGGGTCGTGGAGGAAGCTTTCTTT

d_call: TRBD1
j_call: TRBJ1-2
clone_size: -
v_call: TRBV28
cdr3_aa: CASSLGTGALGGGYTF
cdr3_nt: TGTGCCAGCAGTTTAGGGACAGGGGCCTTGGGGGGTGGCTACACCTTC

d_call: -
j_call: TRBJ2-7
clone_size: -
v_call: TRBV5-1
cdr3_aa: CASSLASLYEQYF
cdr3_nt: TGCGCCAGCAGCTTGGCGTCCCTCTACGAGCAGTACTTC

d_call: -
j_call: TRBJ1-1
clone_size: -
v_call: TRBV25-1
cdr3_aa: CASSVSSYTEAFF
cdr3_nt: TGTGCCAGCAGTGTCTCCAGTTACACTGAAGCTTTCTTT

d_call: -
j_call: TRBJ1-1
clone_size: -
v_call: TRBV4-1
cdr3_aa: CASSLAPGALGGTEAFF
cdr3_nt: TGCGCCAGCAGCCTCGCTCCCGGGGCCCTCGGGGGCACTGAAGCTTTCTTT

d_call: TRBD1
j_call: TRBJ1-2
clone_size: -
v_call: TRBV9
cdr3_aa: CASSVPRDSTGGYTF
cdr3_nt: TGTGCCAGCAGCGTCCCCCGGGACAGTACTGGTGGCTACACCTTC

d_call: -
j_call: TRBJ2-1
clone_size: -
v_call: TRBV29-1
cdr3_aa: CSVEPGAYNEQFF
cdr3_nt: TGCAGCGTTGAACCGGGGGCCTACAATGAGCAGTTCTTC

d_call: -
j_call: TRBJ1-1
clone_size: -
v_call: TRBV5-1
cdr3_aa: CASSLAPDRYTEAFF
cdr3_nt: TGCGCCAGCAGCTTGGCCCCGGACAGATACACTGAAGCTTTCTTT

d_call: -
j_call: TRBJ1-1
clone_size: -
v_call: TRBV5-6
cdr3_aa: CASSFTTEAFF
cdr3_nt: TGTGCCAGCAGCTTTACAACTGAAGCTTTCTTT

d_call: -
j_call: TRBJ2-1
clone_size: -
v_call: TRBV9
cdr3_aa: CASSLSASYNEQFF
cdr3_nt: TGTGCCAGCAGCCTTAGCGCCTCCTACAATGAGCAGTTCTTC

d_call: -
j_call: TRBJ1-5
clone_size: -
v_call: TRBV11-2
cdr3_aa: CASSLYPDQPQHF
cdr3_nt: TGTGCCAGCAGCCTCTACCCGGATCAGCCCCAGCATTTT